The clone carrying this T cell receptor (beta chain) was picked up one time. The data belong to a study of blood T cell repertoires in COVID-19. In the source study's methods: The authors estimated nucleated cell counts from reference gene primer amplification. Assay: immunoSEQ multiplex PCR; the TCRdb copy retains only in-frame clones and omits some. That table furnishes V, J and clone size, whereas the DNA furnished D and trimming. This table holds more than 35,000 clones, 88% found once. V lost 8 bases to trimming and J lost 3 bases; unmatched junction nucleotides: 7. The germline gives CDR1 LNHDA, CDR2 SQIVND (reference sequence). The CDR3 has 14 amino acids.

This receptor was identified in a man in his sixties or seventies with acute or convalescent COVID-19. The sample taken for sequencing was peripheral blood. V usage is TRBV19 and J usage is TRBJ1-5; 7 nucleotides align to TRBD1. The CDR3 here is CASSGTAFNQPQHF. The CDR3 bases are TGTGCCAGTTCCGGGACAGCGTTCAATCAGCCCCAGCATTTT. The full variable domain, in which reference TRBV19 and TRBJ1-5 provide the parts outside the CDR3, is DGGITQSPKYLFRKEGQNVTLSCEQNLNHDAMYWYRQDPGQGLRLIYYSQIVNDFQKGDIAEGYSVSREKKESFPLTVTSAQKNPTAFYLCASSGTAFNQPQHFGDGTRLSIL.